What follows are 3 T cell receptor beta chains derived from one specimen sequenced in a study of blood T cell repertoires in COVID-19. Data came from immunoSEQ multiplex PCR; TCRdb stores just in-frame clones and leaves some out. Found here are 25,000 to 35,000 clones, about 89% of them singletons; the top ten hold more than 4%. The source material was peripheral blood. All receptors derive from a man aged 70 or older with active COVID-19.

The chain has TRBV6-2 or TRBV6-3 and TRBJ2-1; the match to TRBD2 covers 16 bases. The germline V gene has CDR1 MNHEY and CDR2 SVGEGT. CDR3 size: 16 residues. J lost 6 bases, V lost 4 bases, and 3 bases had no gene match. The CDR3 loop reads CASSSGTSGGANEQFF. Here the CDR3 DNA reads TGTGCCAGCAGTTCAGGGACTAGCGGGGGGGCCAATGAGCAGTTCTTC.

This clone was seen once. The V and J genes are TRBV2 and TRBJ2-7, with 8 bases aligning to TRBD1. The germline V gene encodes CDR1 SNHLY and CDR2 FYNNEI. CDR3 length: 15 residues. V trimming: 2 bases; J trimming: 6 bases; junction bases outside the gene matches: 9. CDR3 bases: TGTGCCAGCAGTGAAATGAGGCAGGGGGCAGGCGAGCAGTACTTC. It encodes CASSEMRQGAGEQYF.

CDR3 sequence reads: CASSSMAGHEQFF. The CDR3 region has the DNA TGTGCCAGCAGCTCGATGGCGGGGCATGAGCAGTTCTTC. The rearrangement links TRBV11-2 to TRBJ2-1, with D maybe TRBD2 (6 bases). Germline V CDR1 and CDR2: SGHAT, FQNNGV. Trimming shortened V by 4 bases and J by 8 bases, and 12 bases separated the two germline ends. The CDR3 has 13 residues.